This T cell receptor (beta chain) is drawn from a study of shared clonotypes between healthy human individuals. Germline CDR1 and CDR2: LNHDA and SQIVND (reference sequence). V lost 1 base to trimming and J lost 3 bases, with 6 bases between them. The CDR3 covers 13 residues. The repertoire was sequenced with immunoSEQ multiplex PCR; TCRdb's copy has only in-frame clones and lacks some. The top ten clones hold 0.7% to 0.95% of a sample with about a million clones, about 80% of them seen once. The chain links TRBV19 to TRBJ1-2; D is undetermined. What was sequenced was memory CD4+ T cells from PBMCs. Indicated subset: CD45RA-negative fraction. The source is a man between 18 and 35 years old in good health. Some clones in this sample may be carry-over from other donors' samples. As DNA, the CDR3 is TGTGCCAGTAGTATAGGTCCGTACTATGGCTACACCTTC. Translation: CASSIGPYYGYTF.